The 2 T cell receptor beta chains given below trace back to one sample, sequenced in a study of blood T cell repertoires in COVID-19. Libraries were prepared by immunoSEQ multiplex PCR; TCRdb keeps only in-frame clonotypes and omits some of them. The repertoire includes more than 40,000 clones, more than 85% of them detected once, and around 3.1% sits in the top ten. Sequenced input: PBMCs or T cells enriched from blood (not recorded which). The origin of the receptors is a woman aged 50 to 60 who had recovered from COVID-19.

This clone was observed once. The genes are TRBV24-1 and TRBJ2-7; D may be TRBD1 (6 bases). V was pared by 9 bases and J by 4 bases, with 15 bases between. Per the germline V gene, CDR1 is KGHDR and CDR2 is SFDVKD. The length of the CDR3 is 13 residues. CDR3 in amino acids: CATQGPILYEQYF. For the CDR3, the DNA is TGTGCCACCCAGGGGCCCATTCTATACGAGCAGTACTTC.

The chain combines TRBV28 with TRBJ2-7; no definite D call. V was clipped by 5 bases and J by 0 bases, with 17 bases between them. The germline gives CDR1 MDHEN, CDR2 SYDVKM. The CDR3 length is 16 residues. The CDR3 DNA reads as TGTGCCAGCAGTCCGCGCCCGGGTCCCATCTCCTACGAGCAGTACTTC. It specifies CASSPRPGPISYEQYF.